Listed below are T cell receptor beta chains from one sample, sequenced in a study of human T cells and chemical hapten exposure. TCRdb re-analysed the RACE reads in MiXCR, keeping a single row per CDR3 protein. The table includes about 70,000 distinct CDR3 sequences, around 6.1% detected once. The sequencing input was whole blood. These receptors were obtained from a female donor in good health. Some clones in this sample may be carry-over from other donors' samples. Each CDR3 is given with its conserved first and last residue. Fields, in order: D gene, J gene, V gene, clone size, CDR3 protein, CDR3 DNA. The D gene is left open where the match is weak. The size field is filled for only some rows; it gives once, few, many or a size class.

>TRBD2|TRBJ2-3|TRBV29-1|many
CSARASGGPDTQYF
TGCAGTGCGAGGGCTAGCGGGGGCCCAGATACGCAGTATTTT
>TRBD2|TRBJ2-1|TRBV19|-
CASKIIGSTLAGGNNEQFF
TGTGCCAGTAAGATTATTGGATCAACCCTAGCGGGAGGAAATAATGAGCAGTTCTTC
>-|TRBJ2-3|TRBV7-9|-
CASSFLRGTDTQYF
TGTGCCAGCAGCTTTTTACGGGGCACAGATACGCAGTATTTT
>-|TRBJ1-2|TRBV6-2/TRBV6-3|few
CASSFPQSYGYTF
TGTGCCAGCAGTTTCCCGCAGAGCTATGGCTACACCTTC
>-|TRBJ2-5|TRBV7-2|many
CASSGRSAYQETQYF
TGTGCCAGCAGCGGCCGTAGCGCATACCAAGAGACCCAGTACTTC
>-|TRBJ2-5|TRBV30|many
CAWSVKGRKETQYF
TGTGCCTGGAGTGTAAAAGGCAGAAAAGAGACCCAGTACTTC
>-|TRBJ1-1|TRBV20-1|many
CRVSREGTEAFF
TGCAGAGTGAGCAGGGAAGGGACTGAAGCTTTCTTT
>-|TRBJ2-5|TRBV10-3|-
CAISEAGVRGTETQYF
TGTGCCATCAGTGAGGCCGGGGTCCGGGGTACGGAGACCCAGTACTTC
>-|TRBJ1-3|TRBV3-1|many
CASSQGFSGNTIYF
TGTGCCAGCAGCCAAGGGTTCAGTGGAAACACCATATATTTT
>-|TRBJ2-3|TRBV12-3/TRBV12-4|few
CASRLGTSWAADTQYF
TGTGCCAGCAGACTAGGGACTTCCTGGGCGGCAGATACGCAGTATTTT
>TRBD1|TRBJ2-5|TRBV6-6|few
CASSPGQGLSGETQYF
TGTGCCAGCAGTCCGGGACAGGGACTTTCCGGGGAGACCCAGTACTTC
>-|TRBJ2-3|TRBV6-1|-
CASTTSGAYTDTQYF
TGTGCCAGCACCACCTCGGGGGCCTACACAGATACGCAGTATTTT
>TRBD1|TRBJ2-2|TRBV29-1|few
CSVMGDRYTGELFF
TGCAGCGTTATGGGGGACAGATACACCGGGGAGCTGTTTTTT
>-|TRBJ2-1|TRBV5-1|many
CASSFGQLSYNEQFF
TGCGCCAGCAGCTTCGGTCAATTGTCCTACAATGAGCAGTTCTTC
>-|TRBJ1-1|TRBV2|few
CASSEGRRGVGAFF
TGTGCCAGCAGTGAGGGACGGCGAGGGGTCGGGGCTTTCTTT
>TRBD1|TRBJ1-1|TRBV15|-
CATSPRNRGRAFF
TGTGCCACCAGCCCGCGGAACAGGGGACGAGCTTTCTTT
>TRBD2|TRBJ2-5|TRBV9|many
CASSAGLAGVQETQYF
TGTGCCAGCAGCGCGGGACTAGCGGGAGTTCAAGAGACCCAGTACTTC
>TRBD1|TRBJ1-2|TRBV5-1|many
CASRGDSGFGSGGYTF
TGCGCCAGCAGGGGGGACAGTGGGTTCGGTAGCGGTGGCTACACCTTC
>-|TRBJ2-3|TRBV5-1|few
CASSLEGQDFPSTDTQYF
TGCGCCAGCAGCTTGGAAGGCCAGGACTTCCCTTCCACAGATACGCAGTATTTT
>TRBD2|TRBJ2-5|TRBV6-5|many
CASSKTSGSLYETQYF
TGTGCCAGCAGTAAGACTAGCGGGAGTTTATATGAGACCCAGTACTTC
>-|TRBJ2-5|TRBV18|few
CASSLGAQGETQYF
TGTGCCAGCTCACTCGGGGCCCAGGGAGAGACCCAGTACTTC
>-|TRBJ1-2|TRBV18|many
CASSPGTTTNYGYTF
TGTGCCAGCTCACCAGGAACTACCACTAACTATGGCTACACCTTC
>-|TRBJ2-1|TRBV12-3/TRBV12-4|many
CASSLGTRGNEQFF
TGTGCCAGCAGTTTAGGAACTAGGGGGAATGAGCAGTTCTTC
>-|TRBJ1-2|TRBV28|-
CASSFTGIGGYTF
TGTGCCAGCAGTTTCACAGGGATAGGCGGCTACACCTTC
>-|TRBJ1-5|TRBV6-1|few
CASLKKGGDFNQPQHF
TGTGCCAGCTTAAAAAAGGGGGGAGACTTCAATCAGCCCCAGCATTTT
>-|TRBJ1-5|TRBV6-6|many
CASSPGEAFQPQHF
TGTGCCAGCAGTCCAGGGGAAGCTTTCCAGCCCCAGCATTTT
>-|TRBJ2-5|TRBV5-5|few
CASSLAGIQETQYF
TGTGCCAGCAGCTTGGCCGGGATACAAGAGACCCAGTACTTC
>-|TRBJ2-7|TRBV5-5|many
CASSFFFRDEQYF
TGTGCCAGCAGCTTCTTTTTCCGGGACGAGCAGTACTTC
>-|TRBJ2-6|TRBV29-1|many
CSVEAGVGANVLTF
TGCAGCGTTGAGGCTGGGGTAGGGGCCAACGTCCTGACTTTC
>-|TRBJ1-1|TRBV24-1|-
CATSATGSEAFF
TGTGCCACCAGTGCAACTGGAAGTGAAGCTTTCTTT
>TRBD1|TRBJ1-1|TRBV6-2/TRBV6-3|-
CASSSGQGTYTEAFF
TGTGCCAGCAGTTCAGGACAGGGCACTTACACTGAAGCTTTCTTT
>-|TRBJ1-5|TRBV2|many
CASTGTVRAVNQPQHF
TGTGCCAGCACCGGGACGGTTCGGGCGGTCAATCAGCCCCAGCATTTT
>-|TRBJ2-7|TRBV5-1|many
CASSLGPEQYF
TGCGCCAGCAGCTTGGGGCCCGAGCAGTACTTC
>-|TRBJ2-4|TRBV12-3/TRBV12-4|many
CASSFTRGIAKNIQYF
TGTGCCAGCAGTTTTACCAGGGGCATAGCCAAAAACATTCAGTACTTC
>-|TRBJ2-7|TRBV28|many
CASSLTSSYHYEQYF
TGTGCCAGCAGTTTAACTAGCTCCTACCATTACGAGCAGTACTTC
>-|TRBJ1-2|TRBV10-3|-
CAVQVAAAGRYTF
TGTGCCGTTCAGGTGGCGGCAGCCGGCCGCTACACCTTC
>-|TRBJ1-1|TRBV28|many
CASSLLDTLNTEAFF
TGTGCCAGCAGTTTGCTCGACACCCTGAACACTGAAGCTTTCTTT
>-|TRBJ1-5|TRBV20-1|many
CSARKQGSQPQHF
TGCAGTGCTAGGAAGCAGGGGAGTCAGCCCCAGCATTTT
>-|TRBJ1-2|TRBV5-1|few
CASSDDTGAKGYTF
TGCGCCAGCAGCGATGATACGGGGGCGAAGGGCTACACCTTC
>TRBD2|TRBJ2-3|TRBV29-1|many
CSVVWARWGGADTQYF
TGCAGCGTTGTCTGGGCCCGCTGGGGGGGTGCAGATACGCAGTATTTT
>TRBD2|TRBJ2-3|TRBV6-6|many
CASSSGLAGGSTDTQYF
TGTGCCAGCAGTTCCGGACTAGCGGGAGGAAGCACAGATACGCAGTATTTT
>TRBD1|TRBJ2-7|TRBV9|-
CASSASSGTDPYEQYF
TGTGCCAGCAGCGCCTCCTCGGGGACAGACCCCTACGAGCAGTACTTC
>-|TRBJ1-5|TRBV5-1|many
CASSLEGGQPQHF
TGCGCCAGCAGCTTGGAGGGGGGACAGCCCCAGCATTTT
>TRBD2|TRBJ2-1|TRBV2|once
CASSGSGRKSYNEQFF
TGTGCCAGCAGTGGAAGCGGGAGGAAGTCCTACAATGAGCAGTTCTTC
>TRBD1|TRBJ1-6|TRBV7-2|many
CASSLRGTGYNSPLHF
TGTGCCAGCAGCCTACGGGGGACAGGGTATAATTCACCCCTCCACTTT